The 22 T cell receptor beta chains reported below all come from one sample, sequenced in a study of blood T cell repertoires in COVID-19. Assay used: immunoSEQ multiplex PCR; TCRdb lists only in-frame clones, some missing. Of about 160,000 clones listed, more than 75% are singletons. The sequenced sample consisted of peripheral blood. The receptors originated from a man older than 75 with acute or convalescent COVID-19.

The rearrangement uses TRBV5-1 and TRBJ1-1; D not certain. Germline values: CDR1 SGHRS, CDR2 YFSETQ. The ends were cut back, 4 bases at V and 1 base at J, with 8 bases in the middle. The length of the CDR3 is 13 residues. DNA for the CDR3: TGCGCCAGCAGCGACATCCGGAACACTGAAGCTTTCTTT. It is translated as CASSDIRNTEAFF.

This chain joins TRBV6-1 and TRBJ1-2; 7 bases fit TRBD1. CDR1 and CDR2 (germline): MNHNS, SASEGT. This CDR3 has 13 residues. V was pared by 2 bases and J by 5 bases, with 2 bases of the junction left unmatched. CDR3 coding DNA: TGTGCCAGCAGTGAATTGACAGGGTATGGCTACACCTTC. It translates to CASSELTGYGYTF.

The chain links TRBV6-1 to TRBJ1-6, with D perhaps TRBD1 (5 bases). Trimming stripped 4 bases from V and 11 bases from J, with 21 bases between. CDR1 is MNHNS, CDR2 SASEGT, per germline. This CDR3 is 16 amino acids long. CDR3 DNA: TGTGCCAGCAGTGTCAAAGAACAGGAAAATGGGACACCCCTCCACTTT. Its protein is CASSVKEQENGTPLHF.

The V and J genes are TRBV19 and TRBJ1-1; TRBD1 matches 7 bases. The CDR3 is 13 residues long. V shed 4 bases, J shed 7 bases, and the junction held 6 bases outside the gene matches. Germline loops: CDR1 LNHDA, CDR2 SQIVND (reference sequence). Here the CDR3 DNA reads TGTGCCAGTAGTACACAGGGGAAGGGTGAAGCTTTCTTT. This encodes CASSTQGKGEAFF.

The rearrangement links TRBV18 to TRBJ1-1; no clear D gene. Deletions cut 3 bases from V and 4 bases from J, with 6 bases between. The CDR3 covers 12 residues. Germline V gives CDR1 KGHSH, CDR2 LQKENI. CDR3: CASSPSITEAFF. CDR3 DNA sequence: TGTGCCAGCTCACCCAGTATCACTGAAGCTTTCTTT.

This clone occurred once. This chain connects TRBV27 to TRBJ2-3, with no clear D. V was cut by 2 bases and J by 1 base, with 4 bases left in between. Germline V gene data show CDR1 as MNHEY and CDR2 as SMNVEV (reference sequence). CDR3 length equals 13 residues. DNA of the CDR3: TGTGCCAGCAGTTTACGAGGCACAGATACGCAGTATTTT. It yields the protein CASSLRGTDTQYF.

The chain links TRBV5-4 to TRBJ2-4, with 8 nucleotides matching TRBD1. V shed 1 base, J shed 3 bases, and the junction held 6 bases outside the gene matches. This CDR3 is built from 16 residues. Germline CDR1 is SGHNT and CDR2 is YYREEE (reference sequence). The CDR3 protein is CASSLLPTGGKNIQYF. Here the CDR3 DNA reads TGTGCCAGCAGCTTGCTCCCTACAGGGGGCAAAAACATTCAGTACTTC. The full variable domain, its missing parts supplied by reference TRBV5-4 and TRBJ2-4, is ETGVTQSPTHLIKTRGQQVTLRCSSQSGHNTVSWYQQALGQGPQFIFQYYREEENGRGNFPPRFSGLQFPNYSSELNVNALELDDSALYLCASSLLPTGGKNIQYFGAGTRLSVL.

The chain is built from TRBV10-3 and TRBJ1-6; 8 nucleotides line up with TRBD1. Trimming took 0 bases from V and 10 from J; bases not matched to a gene: 8. Germline CDR1 and CDR2: ENHRY and SYGVKD. The CDR3 spans 16 residues. In nucleotides, the CDR3 is TGTGCCATCAGTGAGTCCCAACAGGGGGTAGGATCACCCCTCCACTTT. Translated: CAISESQQGVGSPLHF.

The rearrangement uses TRBV5-1 and TRBJ1-1; D uncertain. Germline V CDR1 and CDR2: SGHRS, YFSETQ. V lost 4 bases, J lost 0 bases, and 13 bases lay in between. There are 15 residues in the CDR3. The CDR3 protein is CASSRVGLLNTEAFF. As DNA, the CDR3 is TGCGCCAGCAGCCGGGTCGGGTTATTGAACACTGAAGCTTTCTTT.

This sequence joins TRBV5-1 and TRBJ2-4, with 7 bases aligning to TRBD1. The ends lost 4 bases at V and 0 bases at J; junction bases unmatched: 4. The CDR3 extends over 15 amino acids. Looked up from germline, CDR1 is SGHRS and CDR2 is YFSETQ. CDR3 sequence: CASSPGQLAKNIQYF. CDR3 DNA: TGCGCCAGCAGCCCGGGACAGCTAGCCAAAAACATTCAGTACTTC.

This clone was detected many times. The V call is TRBV5-4, the J call TRBJ1-2; 11 bases are shared with TRBD1. Germline CDR1 and CDR2: SGHNT and YYREEE (reference sequence). V shed 2 bases and J 4 bases; nucleotides not matched to a gene: 4. The CDR3 totals 15 residues. The DNA for the CDR3 is TGTGCCAGCAGCTTACCGGACAGGGGGCCCTATGGCTACACCTTC. Its protein is CASSLPDRGPYGYTF.

V gene TRBV5-6 combines with J gene TRBJ1-2; 10 bases fit TRBD1. The J segment lost 4 bases and the V segment lost 4 bases, leaving 7 bases of the junction unmatched. CDR3 size: 15 residues. Per germline, CDR1 SGHDT and CDR2 YYEEEE. The CDR3 region is CASSPRDRGGYGYTF. In DNA, the CDR3 is TGTGCCAGCAGCCCCCGGGACAGGGGAGGCTATGGCTACACCTTC.

This sequence joins TRBV5-1 and TRBJ1-1; perhaps TRBD1 as D (6 bases). Germline V gene sequence: CDR1 SGHRS, CDR2 YFSETQ. The V and J ends lost 4 bases and 1 base respectively, with 23 bases between them. The CDR3 runs to 18 residues. The CDR3: CASSSGGPGARQNTEAFF. The CDR3 nucleotides are TGCGCCAGCAGCAGCGGGGGGCCAGGGGCGCGCCAGAACACTGAAGCTTTCTTT.

This rearrangement joins TRBV29-1 to TRBJ1-1; 8 bases fit TRBD1. The CDR3 extends over 14 amino acids. Trimming removed 7 bases from V and 1 base from J; junction bases left unmatched: 8. The germline V gene encodes CDR1 SQVTM and CDR2 ANQGSEA. This CDR3 is CSGDRGMGNTEAFF. CDR3 DNA sequence: TGCAGCGGTGACAGGGGTATGGGGAACACTGAAGCTTTCTTT.

The gene calls are TRBV6-9 and TRBJ1-2; D perhaps matches TRBD1 (5 bases). Germline V gene lookup returns CDR1 MNHGY and CDR2 SVAAGI. The CDR3 loop spans 12 amino acids. With 5 bases removed from V and 5 bases from J, the gap between germline ends came to 9 bases. CDR3 DNA sequence: TGTGCCAGCAGTGGCCGACAGTATGGCTACACCTTC. This sequence encodes CASSGRQYGYTF.

The rearrangement uses TRBV30 and TRBJ2-7, with 7 bases lining up with TRBD1. The J segment lost 3 bases and the V segment lost 1 base, leaving 0 bases of the junction unmatched. Germline V gives CDR1 GTSNPN, CDR2 SVGIG (reference sequence). The CDR3 covers 12 residues. The CDR3 DNA reads as TGTGCCTGGAGTGACAGGGGCTACGAGCAGTACTTC. Encoded protein: CAWSDRGYEQYF.

The gene calls are TRBV4-1 and TRBJ1-5; D gene ambiguous. CDR3 size: 13 residues. V lost 4 bases to trimming and J lost 10 bases, with 14 bases between them. Germline values: CDR1 MGHRA, CDR2 YSYEKL. The CDR3 DNA reads TGCGCCAGCAGCCGGGAAGAACTAGGTCCCCAGCATTTT. Encoded protein: CASSREELGPQHF.

The chain couples TRBV19 to TRBJ1-2, with D possibly matching TRBD1 (5 bases). The CDR3 totals 15 residues. The V and J ends lost 2 bases and 6 bases respectively, with 16 bases between them. The germline CDR1 and CDR2 sequences are LNHDA and SQIVND (reference sequence). The CDR3 protein is CASSIFPGGIDGYTF. CDR3 bases: TGTGCCAGTAGTATATTCCCGGGGGGGATCGATGGCTACACCTTC.

The V gene is TRBV2, the J gene TRBJ1-5; no reliable D call. Germline V CDR1 and CDR2: SNHLY, FYNNEI. The CDR3 has 15 residues. The V gene lost 4 bases and the J gene lost 2 bases, with 12 bases spanning the gap. The DNA of the CDR3 is TGTGCCAGCAGTGCTGAGAACGCTGGCAATCAGCCCCAGCATTTT. Translating gives CASSAENAGNQPQHF.

The V and J genes are TRBV11-2 and TRBJ1-4; D is possibly TRBD1 (5 bases). Trimming left V 5 bases short and J 5 bases short, with 15 bases between. Per the germline V gene, CDR1 is SGHAT and CDR2 is FQNNGV. The CDR3 contains 15 residues. The CDR3 bases are TGTGCCAGCAGCGCGAATAGCCGGGGGAATGAAAAACTGTTTTTT. It is translated as CASSANSRGNEKLFF.

This chain links TRBV15 with TRBJ2-1, with 9 bases lining up with TRBD2. Germline-derived CDR1 and CDR2 are LNHNV and YYDKDF (reference sequence). This CDR3 is 17 amino acids long. V shed 8 bases and J 6 bases; nucleotides not matched to a gene: 17. CDR3 nucleotides: TGTGCCACCCAGGGCCTAGCGGGGCCCCAGGGGGGCAATGAGCAGTTCTTC. Protein product: CATQGLAGPQGGNEQFF.

The chain couples TRBV5-5 to TRBJ2-3; D call uncertain. The CDR3 spans 14 residues. The V gene lost 0 bases and the J gene lost 3 bases, with 8 bases spanning the gap. Per germline, CDR1 SGHKS and CDR2 YYEKEE (reference sequence). This chain's CDR3 is CASSLAGVTDTQYF. CDR3 coding DNA: TGTGCCAGCAGCTTGGCCGGTGTAACAGATACGCAGTATTTT.